The clone carrying this T cell receptor beta chain counts as medium-sized. Its matching antigen is unknown. Sequenced by immunoSEQ multiplex PCR; TCRdb stores in-frame clones only, minus some. Found here are around 160,000 clones, around 88% of them singletons; the top ten hold roughly 15%. This sample is part of a study of T cell responses to AZD1222 COVID-19 vaccine. About the study: Pooling of second doses given at about 4 or about 12 weeks was done. The study, taken as a whole, reports: Dominant at 160-218 and 743-854, vaccine-associated CD4 TCRs also spanned spike.

The CDR3 length is 14 residues. The V end was cut by 5 bases, the J end by 3 bases, with 12 bases between. The germline CDR1 and CDR2 sequences are MRHNA and SNTAGT. The J gene is TRBJ2-3, the V gene TRBV6-4, with a tentative D call TRBD1 (6 bases). The specimen was peripheral blood, collected on day 0 of AZD1222 vaccination. The TCR sequence derives from an adult in good health. CDR3 sequence reads: CASSPKGETDTQYF. The CDR3 nucleotides read TGTGCCAGCAGTCCGAAGGGGGAAACAGATACGCAGTATTTT.